The TCR beta chain under discussion was sequenced for a study of blood T cell repertoires in COVID-19. The ends lost 2 bases at V and 8 bases at J; junction bases unmatched: 2. Germline values: CDR1 MNHEY, CDR2 SVGAGI. This CDR3 is built from 15 residues. Sequencing used immunoSEQ multiplex PCR; TCRdb keeps in-frame clones, though not all of them. Among about 59,000 clones listed, about 90% were seen once. The specimen was peripheral blood. The source of this sequence is a woman aged 80 or over with active COVID-19. The J gene is TRBJ1-6, the V gene TRBV6-5, with 11 bases that match TRBD1. In DNA, the CDR3 is TGTGCCAGCAGTTACCGGGACAGGGGGTATTCACCCCTCCACTTT. Translation gives CASSYRDRGYSPLHF.